A single T cell receptor beta chain is shown here with its context. Its cognate antigen has yet to be identified. No much larger clone exists at a distance of one base, and base qualities are not known. The data stem from a study of beta chain features in type 1 diabetes (dated by TCRdb to the late 2010s). With respect to the entire study: Mean age, gender distribution, total cell number and subset yield were not different between patients and healthy donors. The study compared the TCRB repertoires of sorted circulating CD4+ T cell subsets in recently diagnosed type 1 diabetes patients with those in matched healthy donors. Regulatory and stem cell-like memory subsets were isolated from only 8 patients and 8 healthy donors, whereas naive and central memory subsets came from all 30 or so donors. A total of approximately 100 million sorted cells were examined across all samples, and the number of cells per subset was strongly correlated with RNA yield.

The High Capacity cDNA Reverse Transcription Kit was used to reverse transcribe all of the isolated RNA, meaning that expressed TCRB transcripts were what got sequenced. Deep immunoSEQ sequencing was performed on naive, central memory and regulatory T cell samples, with an average of roughly 3.5 million total reads per sample. After sorted cells were lysed in RLT buffer, RNA was extracted with DNase-treated RNeasy Micro or Mini kits, with the choice depending on cell number. To prevent cross-contamination, every cell subset was processed on its own, while patient and healthy donor samples were processed together. The immunoSEQ multiplex PCR was used to amplify TCRB sequences from cDNA, yielding 87-bp fragments that span the CDR3 region. The amplicons were sequenced using the Illumina HiSeq platform. The published analysis was carried out like this. PCR bias was corrected computationally using synthetic template baselines, and reads within Hamming distance 2 were collapsed, with unmergeable singletons discarded. Reads were aligned to IMGT to assign V, D and J genes, CDR3 length, and insertions or deletions at six rearrangement sites. Within each subset, clonotype counts were normalized to sorted cell number, and only after that were true diversity and Gini coefficients computed with the tcR R package. The overlap coefficient, calculated on TCRB nucleotide sequences, was used to measure repertoire sharing. Entries here come from immuneACCESS through TCRdb and include only in-frame sequences with V and J called. Some clones fail to appear in such tables; in the studies checked, an unresolved V gene covers under half of the shortfall, and the cause of the remainder is unknown. D and trimming come from the DNA, and the V and J calls and clone size come from that table. Within this sample are 250,000 to 350,000 clones, with approximately 14% of them counted one time only. The ten largest clones add up to about 6.7% of the sample.

On the study overall, not on this receptor specifically: At VDJ recombination sites, type 1 diabetes patients had fewer insertions and more deleted nucleotides, which implies abnormalities in thymic rearrangement. Because the HLA sub-analyses included only small numbers of individuals, any influence of HLA type on TCRB rearrangement was left unresolved. A moderate but significant shortening of TCRB CDR3 length was observed in type 1 diabetes patients in all four CD4+ subsets. The naive, central memory and regulatory TCRB repertoires appeared to resemble one another more closely among patients than among healthy donors. Because cDNA rather than genomic DNA was sequenced, highly expressing activated cells could have been over-represented, although no difference in activation and CD3 levels was found between groups. PCR may preferentially amplify shorter templates, but because patient and control samples were amplified and corrected together, any resulting skew would affect both groups equally.

As encoded in the germline V gene, CDR1 is SGHVS while CDR2 is FQNEAQ. Taken from cysteine to phenylalanine, the CDR3 has 14 residues. Kept here is only the CDR3 DNA, which spans 42 bases and is read in frame from base 1. The V end gives up 6 bases and the J end 7 bases, leaving 7 bases in the junction not matched to a gene. Each donor gave one peripheral blood draw, averaging approximately 110 mL, which was collected into heparinised tubes. A BD FACSAria II and a panel including CD45RO, CCR7, CD25, CD127, CD95 and CD27 were used to sort naive, central memory, regulatory and stem cell-like memory CD4+ T cells. A purity above 98% was achieved for all sorted populations. PBMCs were isolated right away by Lymphoprep density gradient centrifugation and were stained directly, without culture. Samples were stained and sorted in pairs, with one healthy donor and one patient per experiment, so that batch effects were minimized.

The sequence derives from a young man in good health. The sequence joins TRBV7-8 to TRBJ2-5, and 11 junction bases match TRBD1. The sequencing sample was made of central memory CD4+ T cells from blood. The DNA is TGTGCCAGCAGTGCGGACAGGGGGCTTGGGACCCAGTACTTC. It translates as CASSADRGLGTQYF.